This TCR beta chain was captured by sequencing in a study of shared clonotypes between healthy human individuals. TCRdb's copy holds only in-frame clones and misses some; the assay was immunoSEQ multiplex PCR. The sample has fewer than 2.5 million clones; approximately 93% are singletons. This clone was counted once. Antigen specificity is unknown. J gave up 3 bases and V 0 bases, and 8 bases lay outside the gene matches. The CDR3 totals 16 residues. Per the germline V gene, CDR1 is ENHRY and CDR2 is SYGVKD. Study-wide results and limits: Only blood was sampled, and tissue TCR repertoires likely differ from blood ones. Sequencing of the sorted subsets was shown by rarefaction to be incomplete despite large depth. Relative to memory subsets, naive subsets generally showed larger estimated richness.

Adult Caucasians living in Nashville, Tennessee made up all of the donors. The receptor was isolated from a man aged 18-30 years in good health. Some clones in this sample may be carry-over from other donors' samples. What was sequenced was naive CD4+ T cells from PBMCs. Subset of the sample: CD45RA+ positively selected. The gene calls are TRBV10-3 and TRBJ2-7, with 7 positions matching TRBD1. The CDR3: CAISESPDRSLYEQYF. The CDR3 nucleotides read TGTGCCATCAGTGAGTCACCGGACAGGTCCCTCTACGAGCAGTACTTC.